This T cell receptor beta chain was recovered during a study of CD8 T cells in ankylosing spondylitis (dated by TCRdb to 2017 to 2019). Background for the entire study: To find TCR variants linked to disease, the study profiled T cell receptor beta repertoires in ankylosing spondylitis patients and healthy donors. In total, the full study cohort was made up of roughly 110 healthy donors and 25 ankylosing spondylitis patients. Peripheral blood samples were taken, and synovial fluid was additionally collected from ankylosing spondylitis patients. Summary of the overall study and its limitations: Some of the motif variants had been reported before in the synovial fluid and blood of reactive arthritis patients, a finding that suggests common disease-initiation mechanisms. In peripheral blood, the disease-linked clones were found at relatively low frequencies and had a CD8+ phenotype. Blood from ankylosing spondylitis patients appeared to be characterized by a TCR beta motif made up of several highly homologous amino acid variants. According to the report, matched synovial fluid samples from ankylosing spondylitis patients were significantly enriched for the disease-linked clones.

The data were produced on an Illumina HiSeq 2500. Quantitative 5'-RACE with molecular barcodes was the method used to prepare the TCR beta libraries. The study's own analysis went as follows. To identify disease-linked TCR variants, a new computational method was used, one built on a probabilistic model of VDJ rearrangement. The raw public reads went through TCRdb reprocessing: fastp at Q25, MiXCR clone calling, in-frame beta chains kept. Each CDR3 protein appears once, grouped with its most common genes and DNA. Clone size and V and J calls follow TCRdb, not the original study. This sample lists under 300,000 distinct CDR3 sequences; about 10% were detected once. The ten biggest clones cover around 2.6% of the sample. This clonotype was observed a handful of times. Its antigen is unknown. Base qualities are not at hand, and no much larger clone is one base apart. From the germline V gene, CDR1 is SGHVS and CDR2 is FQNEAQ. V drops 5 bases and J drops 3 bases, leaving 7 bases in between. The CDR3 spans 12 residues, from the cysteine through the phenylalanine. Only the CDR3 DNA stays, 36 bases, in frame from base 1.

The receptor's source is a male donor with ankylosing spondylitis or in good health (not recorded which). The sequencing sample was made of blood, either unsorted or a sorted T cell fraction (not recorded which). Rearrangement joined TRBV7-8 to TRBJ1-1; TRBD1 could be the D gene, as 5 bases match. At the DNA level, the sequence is TGTGCCAGCAGCATCAGGGACACTGAAGCTTTCTTT. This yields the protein CASSIRDTEAFF.